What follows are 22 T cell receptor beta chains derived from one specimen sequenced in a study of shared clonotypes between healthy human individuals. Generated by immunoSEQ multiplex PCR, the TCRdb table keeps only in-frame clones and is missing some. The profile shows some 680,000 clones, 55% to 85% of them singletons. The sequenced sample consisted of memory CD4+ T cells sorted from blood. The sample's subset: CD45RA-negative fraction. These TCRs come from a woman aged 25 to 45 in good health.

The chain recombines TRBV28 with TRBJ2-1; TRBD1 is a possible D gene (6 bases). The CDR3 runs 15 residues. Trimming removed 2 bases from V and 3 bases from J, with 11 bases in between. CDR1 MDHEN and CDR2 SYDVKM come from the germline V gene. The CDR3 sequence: CASSLAGALYNEQFF. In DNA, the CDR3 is TGTGCCAGCAGTTTAGCAGGGGCGCTCTACAATGAGCAGTTCTTC.

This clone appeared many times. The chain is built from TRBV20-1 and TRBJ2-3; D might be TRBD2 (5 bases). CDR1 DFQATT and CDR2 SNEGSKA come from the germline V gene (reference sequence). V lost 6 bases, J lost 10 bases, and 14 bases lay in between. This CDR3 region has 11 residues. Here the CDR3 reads CSARGPLSQYF. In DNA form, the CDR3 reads TGCAGTGCACGCGGGCCCCTATCGCAGTATTTT.

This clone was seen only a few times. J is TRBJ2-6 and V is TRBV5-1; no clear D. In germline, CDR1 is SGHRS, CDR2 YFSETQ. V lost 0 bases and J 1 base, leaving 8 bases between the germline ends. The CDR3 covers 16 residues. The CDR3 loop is CASSLVPSSGANVLTF. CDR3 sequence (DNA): TGCGCCAGCAGCTTGGTCCCTAGTTCTGGGGCCAACGTCCTGACTTTC.

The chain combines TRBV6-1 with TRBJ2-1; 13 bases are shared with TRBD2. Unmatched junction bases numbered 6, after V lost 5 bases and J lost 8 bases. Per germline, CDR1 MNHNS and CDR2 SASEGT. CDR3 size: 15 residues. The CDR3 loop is CASSKLAGGPHEQFF. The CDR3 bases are TGTGCCAGCAGTAAACTAGCGGGAGGGCCGCATGAGCAGTTCTTC.

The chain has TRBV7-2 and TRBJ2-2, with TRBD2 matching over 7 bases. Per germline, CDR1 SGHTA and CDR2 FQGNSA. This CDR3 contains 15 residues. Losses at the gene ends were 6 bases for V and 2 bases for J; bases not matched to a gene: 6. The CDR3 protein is CASRGGGSNTGELFF. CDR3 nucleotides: TGTGCCAGCAGGGGCGGCGGGAGCAACACCGGGGAGCTGTTTTTT.

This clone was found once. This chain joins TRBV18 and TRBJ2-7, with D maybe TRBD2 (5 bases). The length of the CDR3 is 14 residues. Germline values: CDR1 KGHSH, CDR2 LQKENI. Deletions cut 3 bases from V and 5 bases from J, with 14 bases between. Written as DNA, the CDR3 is TGTGCCAGCTCACCGCAACGGGATTTAGACGAGCAGTACTTC. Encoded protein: CASSPQRDLDEQYF. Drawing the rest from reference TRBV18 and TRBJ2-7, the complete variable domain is NAGVMQNPRHLVRRRGQEARLRCSPMKGHSHVYWYRQLPEEGLKFMVYLQKENIIDESGMPKERFSAEFPKEGPSILRIQQVVRGDSAAYFCASSPQRDLDEQYFGPGTRLTVT.

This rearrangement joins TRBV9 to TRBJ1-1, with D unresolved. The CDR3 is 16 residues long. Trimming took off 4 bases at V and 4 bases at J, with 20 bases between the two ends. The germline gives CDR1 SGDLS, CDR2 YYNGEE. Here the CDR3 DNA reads TGTGCCAGCAGCCCAGACCTAATGGGAGGTACCACTGAAGCTTTCTTT. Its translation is CASSPDLMGGTTEAFF.

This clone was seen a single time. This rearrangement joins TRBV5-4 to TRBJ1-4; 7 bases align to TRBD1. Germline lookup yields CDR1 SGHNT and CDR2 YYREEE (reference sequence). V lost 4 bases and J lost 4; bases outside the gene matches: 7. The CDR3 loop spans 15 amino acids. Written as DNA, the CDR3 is TGTGCCAGCAGCCTCTCCGGGACAGATAATGAAAAACTGTTTTTT. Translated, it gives CASSLSGTDNEKLFF. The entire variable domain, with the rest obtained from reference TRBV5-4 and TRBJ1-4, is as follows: ETGVTQSPTHLIKTRGQQVTLRCSSQSGHNTVSWYQQALGQGPQFIFQYYREEENGRGNFPPRFSGLQFPNYSSELNVNALELDDSALYLCASSLSGTDNEKLFFGSGTQLSVL.

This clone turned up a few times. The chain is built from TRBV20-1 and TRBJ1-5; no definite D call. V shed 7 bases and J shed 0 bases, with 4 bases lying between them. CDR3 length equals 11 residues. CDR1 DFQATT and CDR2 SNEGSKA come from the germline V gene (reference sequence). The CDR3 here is CSVGSNQPQHF. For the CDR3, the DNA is TGCAGTGTTGGTAGCAATCAGCCCCAGCATTTT.

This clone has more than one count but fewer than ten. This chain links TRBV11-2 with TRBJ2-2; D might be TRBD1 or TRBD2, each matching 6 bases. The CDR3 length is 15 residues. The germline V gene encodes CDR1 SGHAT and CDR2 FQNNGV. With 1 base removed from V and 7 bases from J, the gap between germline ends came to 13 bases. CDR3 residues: CASSLGTGASGELFF. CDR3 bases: TGTGCCAGCAGCTTAGGAACGGGGGCGAGCGGGGAGCTGTTTTTT. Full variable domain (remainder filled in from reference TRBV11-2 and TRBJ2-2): EAGVAQSPRYKIIEKRQSVAFWCNPISGHATLYWYQQILGQGPKLLIQFQNNGVVDDSQLPKDRFSAERLKGVDSTLKIQPAKLEDSAVYLCASSLGTGASGELFFGEGSRLTVL.

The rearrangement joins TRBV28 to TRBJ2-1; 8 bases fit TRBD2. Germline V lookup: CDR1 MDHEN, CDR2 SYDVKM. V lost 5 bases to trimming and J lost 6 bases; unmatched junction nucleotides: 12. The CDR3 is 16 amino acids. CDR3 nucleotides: TGTGCCAGCAGTCTCCCGGGACTAGGTTTACCCAATGAGCAGTTCTTC. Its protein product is CASSLPGLGLPNEQFF.

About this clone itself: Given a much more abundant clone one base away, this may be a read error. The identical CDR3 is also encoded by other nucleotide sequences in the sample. Here the CDR3 DNA reads TGTGCCAGCAGTGAGTACAATGAGCAGTTCTTC. Translated, it gives CASSEYNEQFF. The genes are TRBV2 and TRBJ2-1, with D uncertain. Germline V lookup: CDR1 SNHLY, CDR2 FYNNEI. V was cut by 3 bases and J by 4 bases, with 1 base left in between. CDR3 length: 11 residues. The full variable domain, in which reference TRBV2 and TRBJ2-1 provide the parts outside the CDR3, is EPEVTQTPSHQVTQMGQEVILRCVPISNHLYFYWYRQILGQKVEFLVSFYNNEISEKSEIFDDQFSVERPDGSNFTLKIRSTKLEDSAMYFCASSEYNEQFFGPGTRLTVL.

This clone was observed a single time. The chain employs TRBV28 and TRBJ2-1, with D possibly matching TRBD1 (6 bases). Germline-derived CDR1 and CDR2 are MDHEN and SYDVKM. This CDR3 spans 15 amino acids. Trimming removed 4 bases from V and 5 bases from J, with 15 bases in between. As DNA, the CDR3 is TGTGCCAGCAGTTCCTACAGGGAAGGGGACAATGAGCAGTTCTTC. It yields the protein CASSSYREGDNEQFF.

The CDR3 DNA sequence: TGTGCCAGCACGTTGAGCTCCTACGAGCAGTACTTC. Translation: CASTLSSYEQYF. This chain links TRBV28 with TRBJ2-7, with unresolved D. The V gene's germline CDR1 is MDHEN and CDR2 SYDVKM. CDR3 size: 12 residues. Trimming shortened V by 7 bases and J by 0 bases, and 7 bases separated the two germline ends.

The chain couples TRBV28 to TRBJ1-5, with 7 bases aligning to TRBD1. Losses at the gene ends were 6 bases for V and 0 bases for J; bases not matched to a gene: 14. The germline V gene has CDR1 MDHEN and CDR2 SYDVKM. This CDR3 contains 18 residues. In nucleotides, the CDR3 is TGTGCCAGCAGGCACCCTCGGGGACAGCGTTATAGCAATCAGCCCCAGCATTTT. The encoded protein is CASRHPRGQRYSNQPQHF.

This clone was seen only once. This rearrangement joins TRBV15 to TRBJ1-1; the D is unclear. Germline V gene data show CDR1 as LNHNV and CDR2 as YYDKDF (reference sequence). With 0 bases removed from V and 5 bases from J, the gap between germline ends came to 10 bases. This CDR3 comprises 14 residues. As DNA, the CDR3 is TGTGCCACCAGCAGAGACAATGGCGCTACTGAAGCTTTCTTT. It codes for CATSRDNGATEAFF.

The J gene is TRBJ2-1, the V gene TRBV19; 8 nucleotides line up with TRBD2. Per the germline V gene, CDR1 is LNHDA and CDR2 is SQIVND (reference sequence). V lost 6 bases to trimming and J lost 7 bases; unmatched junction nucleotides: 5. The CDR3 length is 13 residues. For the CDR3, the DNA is TGTGCCAGTAGCGGGAGGGCCTTGAATGAGCAGTTCTTC. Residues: CASSGRALNEQFF.

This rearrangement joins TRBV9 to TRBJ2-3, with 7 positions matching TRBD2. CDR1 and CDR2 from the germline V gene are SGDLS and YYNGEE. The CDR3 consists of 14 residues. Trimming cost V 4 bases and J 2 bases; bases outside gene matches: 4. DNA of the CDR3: TGTGCCAGCAGCAGGAGCGGGAACACAGATACGCAGTATTTT. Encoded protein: CASSRSGNTDTQYF.

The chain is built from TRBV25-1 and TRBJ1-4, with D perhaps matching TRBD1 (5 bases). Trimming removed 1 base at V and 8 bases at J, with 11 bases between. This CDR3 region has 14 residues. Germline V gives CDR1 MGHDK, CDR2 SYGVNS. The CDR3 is CASSEWGSSEKLFF. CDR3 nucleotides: TGTGCCAGCAGTGAATGGGGCAGTTCCGAAAAACTGTTTTTT.

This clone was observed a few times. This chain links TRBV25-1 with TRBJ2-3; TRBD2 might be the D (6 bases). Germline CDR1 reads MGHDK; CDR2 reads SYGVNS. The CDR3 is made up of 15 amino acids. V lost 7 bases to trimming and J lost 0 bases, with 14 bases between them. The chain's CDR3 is CASMTGVSSTDTQYF. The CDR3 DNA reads TGTGCCAGCATGACGGGAGTTAGTAGCACAGATACGCAGTATTTT.

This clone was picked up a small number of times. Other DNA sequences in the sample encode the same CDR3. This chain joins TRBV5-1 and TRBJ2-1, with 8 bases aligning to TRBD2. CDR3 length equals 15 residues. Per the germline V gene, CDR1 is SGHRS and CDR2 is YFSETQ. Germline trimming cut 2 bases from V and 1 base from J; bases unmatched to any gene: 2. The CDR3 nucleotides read TGCGCCAGCAGCTTCACTAGCGGTTCCTACAATGAGCAGTTCTTC. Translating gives CASSFTSGSYNEQFF.

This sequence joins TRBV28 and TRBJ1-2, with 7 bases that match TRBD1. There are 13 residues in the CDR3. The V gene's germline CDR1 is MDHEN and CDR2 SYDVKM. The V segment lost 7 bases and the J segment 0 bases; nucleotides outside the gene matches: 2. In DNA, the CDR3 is TGTGCCAGCATCAGGGGGACTAACTATGGCTACACCTTC. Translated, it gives CASIRGTNYGYTF.